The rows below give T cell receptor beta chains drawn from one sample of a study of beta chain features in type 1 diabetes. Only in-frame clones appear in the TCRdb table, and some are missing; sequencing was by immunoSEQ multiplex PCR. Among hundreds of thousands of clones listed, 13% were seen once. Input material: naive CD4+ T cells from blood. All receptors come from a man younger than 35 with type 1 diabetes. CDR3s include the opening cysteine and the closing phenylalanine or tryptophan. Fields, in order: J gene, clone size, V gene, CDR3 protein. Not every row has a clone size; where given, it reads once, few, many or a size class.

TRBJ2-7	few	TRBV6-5	CASSYQDRGYEQYF
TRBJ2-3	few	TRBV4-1	CASSQGQGAAYGQYF
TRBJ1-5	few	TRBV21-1	CASSSPPDREKPQHF
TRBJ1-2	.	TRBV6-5	CASRTGVFYGYTF
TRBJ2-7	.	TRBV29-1	CSAGQGVSYEQYF
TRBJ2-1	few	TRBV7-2	CASSFRGAWENEQFF
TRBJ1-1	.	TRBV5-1	CASSLIWNTEAFF
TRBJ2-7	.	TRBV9	CASSPGLTAAYEQYF
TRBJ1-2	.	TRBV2	CASSERTGLNYGYTF
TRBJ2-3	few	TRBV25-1	CASSDGLAGASTDTQYF